This entry describes one T cell receptor (beta chain). The target antigen is unknown. Incorporated into the TCR beta cDNA libraries were unique molecular identifiers, which served to reduce PCR and sequencing biases. When roughly 0.9 to 10 million T cells were used, they gave around 500,000 cDNA molecules. Each CDR3 protein gets one entry after TCRdb re-called the PCR reads with MiXCR. The sample includes roughly 430,000 distinct CDR3 sequences, approximately 39% of them seen just once. The data were obtained in a study of post-analysis software for immune sequencing data. Study at large: Relapsing-remitting, secondary progressive and progressive-relapsing multiple sclerosis courses were included.

Study observations and caveats: F measure grouped same-batch samples tightly together. Multiple sclerosis patients showed significantly lower normalized Chao1 diversity than controls did. TRBV5-6, TRBV5-1 and TRBV20-1 belonged to a set of roughly 5 TRBV segments that were more frequent in patients than controls.

Germline V gene data show CDR1 as MRHNA and CDR2 as SNTAGT. This CDR3 has 12 residues. V was pared by 10 bases and J by 6 bases, with 5 bases of the junction left unmatched. The specimen sequenced was blood. The V and J genes are TRBV6-4 and TRBJ2-1, with TRBD1 matching 8 bases. This TCR derives from a girl aged 2 to 9 with multiple sclerosis. The DNA for the CDR3 is TGTGCCAACCGGGACAGGCCCAATGAGCAGTTCTTC. The encoded protein is CANRDRPNEQFF.